Listed below are T cell receptor beta chains from one sample, sequenced in a study of blood T cells in healthy people across ages. TCRdb re-derived calls from the 5' RACE reads in MiXCR, one entry per CDR3 protein. Here the sample spans about a million distinct CDR3 sequences, more than 30% being singletons. What was sequenced was blood. The receptors originated from a man aged 18-30 years in good health. Both conserved end residues are part of each CDR3. The D gene is left open where the match is weak. Where a row states a size, it is once, few, many or the class of an expanded clone; other rows omit it.

clone size	V gene	D gene	J gene	CDR3 DNA	CDR3 protein
.	TRBV5-5	.	TRBJ1-2	TGTGCCAGCAGCCCTGGAGTACAACGCCCTAACTATGGCTACACCTTC	CASSPGVQRPNYGYTF
once	TRBV25-1	.	TRBJ1-4	TGTGTCAGCAGTGAGGCGGGGAATGAAAAACTGTTTTTT	CVSSEAGNEKLFF
few	TRBV4-1	TRBD1	TRBJ1-1	TGCGCCAGCAGCCAACCTGACAGGGAGAACACTGAAGCTTTCTTT	CASSQPDRENTEAFF
.	TRBV28	.	TRBJ1-2	TGTGCCAGCACCTCCGGCGGGGTTGACTATGGCTACACCTTC	CASTSGGVDYGYTF
few	TRBV10-3	TRBD2	TRBJ2-7	TGTGCCATCAGTGAGCTTAGCGGGGGTAACAATGAGCAGTACTTC	CAISELSGGNNEQYF
.	TRBV15	.	TRBJ2-2	TGTGCCACCGGAAAATGGGTAGGAGGGTCCGGGGAGCTGTTTTTT	CATGKWVGGSGELFF
.	TRBV20-1	.	TRBJ2-3	TGCAGCACCGCCGAGGGCCACAGCACAGATACGCAGTATTTT	CSTAEGHSTDTQYF
few	TRBV6-1	TRBD1	TRBJ2-3	TGTGCCAGCAGTCGACAGGGGGAGTTAGATACGCAGTATTTT	CASSRQGELDTQYF
.	TRBV7-8	.	TRBJ1-5	TGTGCCAGCAGCTTATTTACGCAGACAGGTCATAGCAATCAGCCCCAGCATTTT	CASSLFTQTGHSNQPQHF
.	TRBV20-1	TRBD2	TRBJ2-5	TGCAGTGCATTGACTAGCGGGGTAGAGACCCAGTACTTC	CSALTSGVETQYF
.	TRBV5-6	.	TRBJ1-1	TGTGCCAGCAGCTTACCAGCCACTGAAGCTTTCTTT	CASSLPATEAFF
.	TRBV5-1	.	TRBJ2-5	TGCGCCAGCAGCTTGTTCCAAGGGCAAGAGACCCAGTACTTC	CASSLFQGQETQYF
.	TRBV7-2	.	TRBJ1-1	TGTGCCAGCACCGTAGGGGGTACGCGGAACACTGAAGCTTTCTTT	CASTVGGTRNTEAFF
.	TRBV7-9	.	TRBJ2-5	TGTGCCAGCAGCCTAAGGTTTCGGGTAGCCGAATACAGTGAGCAGTACTTC	CASSLRFRVAEYSEQYF
.	TRBV20-1	TRBD1	TRBJ2-3	TGCAGTGCTAGGCAACCGGGACAGGGGCCAGATACGCAGTATTTT	CSARQPGQGPDTQYF
.	TRBV12-3/TRBV12-4	TRBD1	TRBJ1-6	TGTGCCAGCAGCTTCTCTCGACCGGGACAGGGGAATTCACCCCTCCACTTT	CASSFSRPGQGNSPLHF
.	TRBV20-1	TRBD2	TRBJ2-3	TGCAGTGCTAGCCGTAGCGGGGAATCAGATACGCAGTATTTT	CSASRSGESDTQYF
few	TRBV20-1	TRBD2	TRBJ2-3	TGCAGTGCTTCAGACGGGGGGGGCCATGCCCTGCAGTATTTT	CSASDGGGHALQYF
.	TRBV11-3	TRBD1	TRBJ2-3	TGTGCCAGCAGCTTTGTCGGGACAGGGCGCACAGATACGCAGTATTTT	CASSFVGTGRTDTQYF
.	TRBV6-5	TRBD2	TRBJ2-4	TGTGCCAGCAGTGAACTAGCGGGGAACAAAAACATTCAGTACTTC	CASSELAGNKNIQYF
few	TRBV6-2/TRBV6-3	.	TRBJ2-5	TGTGCCAGCGACCGGGGATGGAATTTGGAGACCCAGTACTTC	CASDRGWNLETQYF
few	TRBV4-1	.	TRBJ2-7	TGCGCCAGCAGCCCGGGACCATTACGATGGGACGAGCAGTACTTC	CASSPGPLRWDEQYF
.	TRBV9	TRBD2	TRBJ2-5	TGTGCCAGCAGCCTTTTTGGACTAGCGGGGAATGAGCAGTACTTC	CASSLFGLAGNEQYF
few	TRBV20-1	.	TRBJ2-1	TGCAGTGCTAGATTGGGGAGGTCCGACAATGAGCAGTTCTTC	CSARLGRSDNEQFF
.	TRBV20-1	TRBD1	TRBJ2-5	TGCAGTTCAAACTCGAACAGGGGCATTGGGGAGACCCAGTACTTC	CSSNSNRGIGETQYF